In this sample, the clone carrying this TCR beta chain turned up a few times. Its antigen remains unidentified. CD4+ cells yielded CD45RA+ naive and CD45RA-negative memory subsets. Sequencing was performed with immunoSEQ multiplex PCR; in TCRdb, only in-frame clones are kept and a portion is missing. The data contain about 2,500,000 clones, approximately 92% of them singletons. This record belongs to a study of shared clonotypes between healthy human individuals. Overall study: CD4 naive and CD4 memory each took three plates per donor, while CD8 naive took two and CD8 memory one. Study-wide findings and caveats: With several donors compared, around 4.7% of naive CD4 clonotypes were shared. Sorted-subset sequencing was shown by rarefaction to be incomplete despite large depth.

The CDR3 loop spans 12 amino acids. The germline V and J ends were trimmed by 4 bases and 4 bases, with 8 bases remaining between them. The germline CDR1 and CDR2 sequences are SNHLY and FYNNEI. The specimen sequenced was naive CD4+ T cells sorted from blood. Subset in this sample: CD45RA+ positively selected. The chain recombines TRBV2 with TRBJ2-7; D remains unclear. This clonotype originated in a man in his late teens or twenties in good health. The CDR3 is CASSAYWYEQYF. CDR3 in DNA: TGTGCCAGCAGTGCCTACTGGTACGAGCAGTACTTC.